This record concerns one T cell receptor beta chain sequence. The target antigen is unknown. This entry is derived from a study of cytomegalovirus exposure and HLA in healthy donors. The CDR3 loop spans 13 amino acids. Trimming shortened V by 2 bases and J by 2 bases, and 7 bases separated the two germline ends. The V gene's germline CDR1 is GTSNPN and CDR2 SVGIG (reference sequence). In the PCR, 60 Vbeta and 13 Jbeta primers were used. The repertoire was sequenced with immunoSEQ multiplex PCR; TCRdb's copy has only in-frame clones and lacks some. The sample is made up of approximately 130,000 clones, and the top ten hold 2% of it. The study's findings and limits: Among CMV-associated TCR beta chains, most appeared HLA-restricted in a later analysis. For most TCR beta V segments, an earlier analysis put the productive rate at about 87% or about 30% of the time. Reportedly, HLA-A and HLA-B alleles of most subjects were accurately predicted from TCR beta.

Healthy bone marrow donors formed the donor group. The sample consisted of PBMCs. This receptor was identified in a woman aged 55 to 70 in good health and CMV-seronegative. The chain employs TRBV30 and TRBJ1-5; D may be TRBD1 (5 bases). The CDR3 DNA follows: TGTGCCTGGAGTTTAGGGGGCAATCAGCCCCAGCATTTT. Amino acid sequence: CAWSLGGNQPQHF. Variable domain in full (rest from reference TRBV30 and TRBJ1-5): SQTIHQWPATLVQPVGSPLSLECTVEGTSNPNLYWYRQAAGRGLQLLFYSVGIGQISSEVPQNLSASRPQDRQFILSSKKLLLSDSGFYLCAWSLGGNQPQHFGDGTRLSIL.